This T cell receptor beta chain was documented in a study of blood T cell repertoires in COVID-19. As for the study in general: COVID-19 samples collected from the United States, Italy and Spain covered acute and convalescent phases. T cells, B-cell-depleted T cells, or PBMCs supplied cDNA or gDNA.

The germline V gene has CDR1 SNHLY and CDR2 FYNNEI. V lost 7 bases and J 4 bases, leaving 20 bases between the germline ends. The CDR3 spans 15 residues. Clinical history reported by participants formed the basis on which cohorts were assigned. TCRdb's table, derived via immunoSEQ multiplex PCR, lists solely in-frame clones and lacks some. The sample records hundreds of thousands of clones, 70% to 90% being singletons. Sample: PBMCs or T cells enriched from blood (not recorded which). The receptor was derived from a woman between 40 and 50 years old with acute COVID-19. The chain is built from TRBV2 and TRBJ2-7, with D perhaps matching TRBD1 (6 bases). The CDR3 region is CASKVGHDQGYEQYF. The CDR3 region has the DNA TGTGCCAGCAAAGTCGGACACGACCAGGGGTACGAGCAGTACTTC.